This T cell receptor beta chain was documented in a study of blood T cell repertoires in COVID-19. The wider study: Samples taken during acute and convalescent COVID-19 were collected in the United States, Italy and Spain. PBMCs, B-cell-depleted T cells, or T cells provided the cDNA or gDNA that made up the material.

Only in-frame clones appear in the TCRdb table, and some are missing; sequencing was by immunoSEQ multiplex PCR. The sample lists 220,000 or so clones, about four fifths occurring once. This clone was seen a few times. Participants spanned ages about 18 to 90 years and resided in some 22 US areas. Cohorts were based on clinical histories the participants reported. The sequencing sample was made of PBMCs or T cells enriched from blood (not recorded which). This TCR derives from a woman between 40 and 50 years old who had recovered from COVID-19.

The CDR3: CASSPGLTGAYGYTF. The CDR3 DNA reads as TGTGCCAGCTCACCCGGATTGACAGGGGCCTATGGCTACACCTTC. The chain couples TRBV18 to TRBJ1-2, with 8 positions matching TRBD1. Germline-derived CDR1 and CDR2 are KGHSH and LQKENI. V lost 3 bases and J lost 4; bases outside the gene matches: 7. This CDR3 spans 15 amino acids.